The 13 T cell receptor beta chains below come from one sample, sequenced in a study of blood T cell repertoires in COVID-19. The repertoire was sequenced with immunoSEQ multiplex PCR; TCRdb's copy has only in-frame clones and lacks some. This sample yields roughly 220,000 clones, of which 70% to 85% are seen a single time; 15% belongs to the top ten. The specimen sequenced was PBMCs or T cells enriched from blood (not recorded which). Receptors were obtained from a man aged 40-49 years who had recovered from COVID-19.

Concerning this clone itself: Other DNA variants within this sample encode the same CDR3. The V gene is TRBV19, the J gene TRBJ2-7; 12 bases align to TRBD2. The V gene end was trimmed by 5 bases and the J gene end by 2 bases; junction bases not matched to a gene: 1. This CDR3 spans 14 amino acids. CDR1 and CDR2 from the germline V gene are LNHDA and SQIVND (reference sequence). The CDR3, as DNA: TGTGCCAGTAGTCGGACTAGCGGGACCTACGAGCAGTACTTC. Translation: CASSRTSGTYEQYF.

The V call is TRBV18, the J call TRBJ1-2; unclear D gene. V lost 2 bases, J lost 0 bases, and 7 bases lay in between. Germline CDR1 reads KGHSH; CDR2 reads LQKENI. The CDR3 extends over 14 amino acids. The CDR3, as DNA: TGTGCCAGCTCACCAGGCAGTACTAACTATGGCTACACCTTC. Translating gives CASSPGSTNYGYTF.

This clone was picked up one time. The rearrangement uses TRBV10-1 and TRBJ1-6; perhaps TRBD1 as D (5 bases). The CDR3 is made up of 19 amino acids. Germline V gene sequence: CDR1 WNHNN, CDR2 SYGVQD (reference sequence). V lost 7 bases to trimming and J lost 8 bases, with 30 bases between them. For the CDR3, the DNA is TGCGCCAGCAAATCCCTCTCGGGCTTGTCGCGGAGGGGTGATTCACCCCTCCACTTT. It translates to CASKSLSGLSRRGDSPLHF.

In this sample, this clone turned up once. The chain recombines TRBV4-2 with TRBJ2-7; 9 bases align to TRBD1. The CDR3 consists of 15 residues. Germline values: CDR1 LGHNA, CDR2 YNFKEQ. J lost 6 bases, V lost 4 bases, and 10 bases had no gene match. Here the CDR3 DNA reads TGTGCCAGCAGCCCTGGGTGGACAGGGGCTTTCGAGCAGTACTTC. It translates to CASSPGWTGAFEQYF.

In nucleotides, the CDR3 is TGCGCCAGCGCTGGCCGGGACAAAGCTGTTAATGCAAGTTCGGTAAGTTATGGCTACACCTTC. It translates to CASAGRDKAVNASSVSYGYTF. The chain joins TRBV23-1 to TRBJ1-2, with D perhaps matching TRBD1 (6 bases). TRBV23-1 belongs to the ORF category, with a function that is uncertain. V lost 8 bases and J 5 bases, leaving 39 bases between the germline ends. The CDR3 consists of 21 residues.

The genes are TRBV5-6 and TRBJ2-7; 10 bases map to TRBD1. The CDR3 contains 14 residues. The V gene's germline CDR1 is SGHDT and CDR2 YYEEEE. J gave up 2 bases and V 4 bases, and 3 bases lay outside the gene matches. The CDR3 here is CASSIGQGAYEQYF. CDR3 DNA sequence: TGTGCCAGCAGCATCGGACAGGGGGCCTACGAGCAGTACTTC. The full variable domain, with the rest looked up from reference TRBV5-6 and TRBJ2-7, is DAGVTQSPTHLIKTRGQQVTLRCSPKSGHDTVSWYQQALGQGPQFIFQYYEEEERQRGNFPDRFSGHQFPNYSSELNVNALLLGDSALYLCASSIGQGAYEQYFGPGTRLTVT.

The chain has TRBV24-1 and TRBJ1-5; D not certain. V was cut by 9 bases and J by 0 bases, with 11 bases left in between. Germline V CDR1 and CDR2: KGHDR, SFDVKD. The CDR3 runs to 14 residues. In nucleotides, the CDR3 is TGTGCCACCCAGGAAACCTATAGCAATCAGCCCCAGCATTTT. Encoded protein: CATQETYSNQPQHF.

The CDR3, as DNA: TGTGCCAGCAGTGAAGCGGGGTTTCCGGGACTGTACTTC. This sequence encodes CASSEAGFPGLYF. The J gene is TRBJ2-7, the V gene TRBV2; possible D gene TRBD2, 6 bases. Trimming removed 0 bases from V and 12 bases from J, with 15 bases in between. The CDR3 extends over 13 amino acids. Germline assignment: CDR1 SNHLY and CDR2 FYNNEI.

A few counts support this clone. The chain recombines TRBV24-1 with TRBJ2-2, with D perhaps TRBD2 (7 bases). Trimming removed 2 bases at V and 7 bases at J, with 19 bases between. Germline-derived CDR1 and CDR2 are KGHDR and SFDVKD. The CDR3 spans 17 residues. For the CDR3, the DNA is TGTGCCACCAGTGATTATCCACGGGGGGCTCATCACGGGGAGCTGTTTTTT. This codes for CATSDYPRGAHHGELFF.

This chain joins TRBV7-9 and TRBJ2-5, with D perhaps TRBD2 (5 bases). The V end lost 4 bases, the J end lost 5 bases, and 14 bases lay between the germline ends. The CDR3 covers 14 residues. CDR1 is SEHNR, CDR2 FQNEAQ, per germline (reference sequence). CDR3 protein: CASSSGFWEETQYF. CDR3 coding DNA: TGTGCCAGCAGCTCGGGATTTTGGGAGGAGACCCAGTACTTC.

The J gene is TRBJ1-1, the V gene TRBV9; 10 bases map to TRBD1. The germline V gene has CDR1 SGDLS and CDR2 YYNGEE. Losses at the gene ends were 4 bases for V and 6 bases for J; bases not matched to a gene: 9. CDR3 length: 15 amino acids. The CDR3 sequence is CASSPQGGQGSEAFF. The CDR3 nucleotides are TGTGCCAGCAGCCCCCAGGGGGGACAGGGGTCTGAAGCTTTCTTT. Complete variable domain (other parts from reference TRBV9 and TRBJ1-1): DSGVTQTPKHLITATGQRVTLRCSPRSGDLSVYWYQQSLDQGLQFLIQYYNGEERAKGNILERFSAQQFPDLHSELNLSSLELGDSALYFCASSPQGGQGSEAFFGQGTRLTVV.

The chain couples TRBV9 to TRBJ2-7; D is uncertain. The CDR3 has 16 amino acids. Germline loops: CDR1 SGDLS, CDR2 YYNGEE. The V and J ends lost 0 bases and 2 bases respectively, with 15 bases between them. CDR3 region: CASSVGLLATAYEQYF. The DNA of the CDR3 is TGTGCCAGCAGCGTAGGCCTTCTCGCTACCGCCTACGAGCAGTACTTC.

The chain carries TRBV3-1 (or the pseudogene TRBV3-2) and TRBJ1-2; the match to TRBD1 covers 8 bases. The CDR3 contains 16 residues. The V gene's germline CDR1 is LGHDT and CDR2 YNNKEL (reference sequence). V trimming: 3 bases; J trimming: 1 base; junction bases outside the gene matches: 7. The CDR3 nucleotides are TGTGCCAGCAGCCAGTTGTCACAGGGGGGTAACTATGGCTACACCTTC. This codes for CASSQLSQGGNYGYTF.